The clone carrying this T cell receptor beta chain has only one observation. The data derive from a study of blood T cell repertoires in COVID-19. Across the study: The samples span acute and convalescent COVID-19 from the United States, Italy and Spain. The cDNA or gDNA used as material had been derived from T cells, B-cell-depleted T cells, or PBMCs.

The authors' processing: It was from reference gene primer amplification that nucleated cell counts were estimated. Only in-frame clones appear in the TCRdb table, and some are missing; sequencing was by immunoSEQ multiplex PCR. V, J and clone size were drawn from that table, and D and trimming were deduced from the DNA. The sample lists some 71,000 clones, roughly 85% seen once, with approximately 1.9% in the top ten. Trimming removed 3 bases from V and 3 bases from J; junction bases left unmatched: 3. Germline loops: CDR1 WNHNN, CDR2 SYGVQD (reference sequence). CDR3 size: 16 residues. Source material: peripheral blood. The chain recombines TRBV10-1 with TRBJ2-2; 11 nucleotides match TRBD2. This clonotype was obtained from a man aged 25 to 40 with acute or convalescent COVID-19. Here the CDR3 DNA reads TGCGCCAGCAGTGATAGCGGGGGGGCGGACACCGGGGAGCTGTTTTTT. This sequence encodes CASSDSGGADTGELFF.